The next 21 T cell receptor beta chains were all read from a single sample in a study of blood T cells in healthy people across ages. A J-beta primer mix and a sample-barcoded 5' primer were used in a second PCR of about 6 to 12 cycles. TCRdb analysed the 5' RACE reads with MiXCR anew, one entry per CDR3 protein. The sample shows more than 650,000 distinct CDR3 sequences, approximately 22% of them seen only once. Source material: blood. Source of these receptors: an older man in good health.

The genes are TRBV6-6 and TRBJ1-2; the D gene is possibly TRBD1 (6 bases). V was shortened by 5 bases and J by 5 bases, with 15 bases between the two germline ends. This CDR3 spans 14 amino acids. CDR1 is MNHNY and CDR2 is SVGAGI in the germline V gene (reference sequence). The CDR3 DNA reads TGTGCCAGCAGTGCCGCGGGGGCGCGTTATGGCTACACCTTC. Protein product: CASSAAGARYGYTF.

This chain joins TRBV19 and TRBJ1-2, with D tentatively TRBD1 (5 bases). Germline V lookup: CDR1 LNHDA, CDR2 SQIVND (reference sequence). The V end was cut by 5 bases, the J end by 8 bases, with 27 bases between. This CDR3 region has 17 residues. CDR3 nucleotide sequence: TGTGCCAGTAGTTTATCTCTGGGTGACCAGGGCCCGGTCGGCTACACCTTC. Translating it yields CASSLSLGDQGPVGYTF.

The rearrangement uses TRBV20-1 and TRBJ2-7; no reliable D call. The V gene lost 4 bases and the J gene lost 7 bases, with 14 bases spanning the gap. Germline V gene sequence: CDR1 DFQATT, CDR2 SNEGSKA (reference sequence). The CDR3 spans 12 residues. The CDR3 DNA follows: TGCAGTGCTATAAATTTGCTCCGGGAGCAGTACTTC. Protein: CSAINLLREQYF.

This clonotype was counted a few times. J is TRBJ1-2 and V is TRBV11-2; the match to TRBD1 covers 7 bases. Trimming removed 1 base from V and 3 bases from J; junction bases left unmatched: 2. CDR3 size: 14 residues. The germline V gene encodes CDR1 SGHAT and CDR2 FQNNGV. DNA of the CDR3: TGTGCCAGCAGCTTAGCCGGGACAGACTATGGCTACACCTTC. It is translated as CASSLAGTDYGYTF.

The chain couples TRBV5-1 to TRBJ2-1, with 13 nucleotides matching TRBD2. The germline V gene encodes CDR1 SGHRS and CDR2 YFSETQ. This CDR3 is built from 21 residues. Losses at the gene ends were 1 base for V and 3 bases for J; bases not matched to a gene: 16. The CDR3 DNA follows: TGCGCCAGCAGCTTGCCCCCTAGACTAGCGGGGGGCCTATTCTTCTACAATGAGCAGTTCTTC. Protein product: CASSLPPRLAGGLFFYNEQFF. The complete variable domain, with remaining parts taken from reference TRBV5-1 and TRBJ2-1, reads KAGVTQTPRYLIKTRGQQVTLSCSPISGHRSVSWYQQTPGQGLQFLFEYFSETQRNKGNFPGRFSGRQFSNSRSEMNVSTLELGDSALYLCASSLPPRLAGGLFFYNEQFFGPGTRLTVL.

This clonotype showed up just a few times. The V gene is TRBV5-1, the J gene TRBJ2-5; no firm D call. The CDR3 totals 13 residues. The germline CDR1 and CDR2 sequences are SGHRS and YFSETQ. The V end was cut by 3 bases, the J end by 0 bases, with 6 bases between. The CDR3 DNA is TGCGCCAGCAGCTCCCCCCACCAAGAGACCCAGTACTTC. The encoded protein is CASSSPHQETQYF.

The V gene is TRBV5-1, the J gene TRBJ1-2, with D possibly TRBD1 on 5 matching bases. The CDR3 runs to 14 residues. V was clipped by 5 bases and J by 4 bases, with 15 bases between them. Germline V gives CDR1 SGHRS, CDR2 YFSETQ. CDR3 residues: CASRTALAGYGYTF. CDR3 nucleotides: TGCGCCAGCAGGACAGCTCTCGCCGGCTATGGCTACACCTTC.

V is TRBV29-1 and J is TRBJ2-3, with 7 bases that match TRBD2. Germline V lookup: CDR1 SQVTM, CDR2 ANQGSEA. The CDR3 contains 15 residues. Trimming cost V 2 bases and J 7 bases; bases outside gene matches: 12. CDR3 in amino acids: CSVEMGRTGTNTQYF. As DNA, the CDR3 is TGCAGCGTTGAAATGGGGAGGACCGGGACTAATACGCAGTATTTT.

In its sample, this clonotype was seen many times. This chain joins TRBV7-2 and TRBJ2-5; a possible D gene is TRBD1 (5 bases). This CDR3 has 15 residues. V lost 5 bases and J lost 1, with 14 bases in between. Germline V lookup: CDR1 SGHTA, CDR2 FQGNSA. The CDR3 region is CASSSLGVSQETQYF. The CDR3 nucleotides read TGTGCCAGCAGCAGCCTAGGGGTCAGCCAAGAGACCCAGTACTTC.

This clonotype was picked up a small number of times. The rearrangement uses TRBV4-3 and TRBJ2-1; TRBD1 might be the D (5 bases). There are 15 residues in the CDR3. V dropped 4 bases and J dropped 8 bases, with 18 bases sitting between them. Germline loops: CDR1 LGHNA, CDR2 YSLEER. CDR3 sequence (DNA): TGCGCCAGCAGCCTGGGGCTCATAGCTCTCCATGAGCAGTTCTTC. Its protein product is CASSLGLIALHEQFF.

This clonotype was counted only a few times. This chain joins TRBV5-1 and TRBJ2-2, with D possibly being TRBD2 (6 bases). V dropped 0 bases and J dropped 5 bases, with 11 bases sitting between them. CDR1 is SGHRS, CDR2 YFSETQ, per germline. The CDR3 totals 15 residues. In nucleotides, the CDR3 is TGCGCCAGCAGCTTGGGGGACTCGAGTACCGGGGAGCTGTTTTTT. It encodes CASSLGDSSTGELFF.

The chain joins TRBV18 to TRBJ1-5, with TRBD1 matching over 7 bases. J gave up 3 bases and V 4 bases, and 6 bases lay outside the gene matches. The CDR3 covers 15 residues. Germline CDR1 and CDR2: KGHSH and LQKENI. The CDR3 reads CASSLGQAFNQPQHF. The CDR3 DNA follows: TGTGCCAGCTCACTAGGACAGGCCTTCAATCAGCCCCAGCATTTT.

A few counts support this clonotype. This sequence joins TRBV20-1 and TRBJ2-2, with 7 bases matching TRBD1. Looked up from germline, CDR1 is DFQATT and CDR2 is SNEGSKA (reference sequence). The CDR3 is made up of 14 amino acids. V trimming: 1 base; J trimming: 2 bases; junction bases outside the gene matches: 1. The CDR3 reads CSARGQGNTGELFF. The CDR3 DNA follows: TGCAGTGCTAGAGGACAGGGTAACACCGGGGAGCTGTTTTTT.

The CDR3 loop is CSASETGSGWTDTQYF. The CDR3 DNA follows: TGCAGTGCTAGTGAGACAGGGAGTGGGTGGACAGATACGCAGTATTTT. The chain is built from TRBV20-1 and TRBJ2-3, with 7 bases aligning to TRBD1. The CDR3 totals 16 residues. Germline-derived CDR1 and CDR2 are DFQATT and SNEGSKA (reference sequence). V gave up 3 bases and J gave up 3 bases; unmatched junction bases: 12.

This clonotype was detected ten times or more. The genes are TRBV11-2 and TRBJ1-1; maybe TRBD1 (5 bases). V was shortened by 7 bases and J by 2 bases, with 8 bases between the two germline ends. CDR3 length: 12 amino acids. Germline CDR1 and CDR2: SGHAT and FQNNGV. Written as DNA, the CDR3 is TGTGCCAGCAACAGGCCTAACACTGAAGCTTTCTTT. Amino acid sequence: CASNRPNTEAFF.

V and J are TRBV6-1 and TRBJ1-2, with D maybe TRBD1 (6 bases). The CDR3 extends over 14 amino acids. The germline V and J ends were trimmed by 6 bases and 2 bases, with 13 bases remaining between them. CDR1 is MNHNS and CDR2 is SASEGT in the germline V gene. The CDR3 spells CASRGDTPNYGYTF. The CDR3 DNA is TGTGCCAGCAGGGGGGACACCCCGAACTATGGCTACACCTTC.

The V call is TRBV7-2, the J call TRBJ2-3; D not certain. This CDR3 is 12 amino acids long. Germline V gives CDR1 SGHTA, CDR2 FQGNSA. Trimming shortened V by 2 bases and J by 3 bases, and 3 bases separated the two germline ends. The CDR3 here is CASSLQTDTQYF. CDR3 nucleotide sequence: TGTGCCAGCAGCTTACAAACAGATACGCAGTATTTT.

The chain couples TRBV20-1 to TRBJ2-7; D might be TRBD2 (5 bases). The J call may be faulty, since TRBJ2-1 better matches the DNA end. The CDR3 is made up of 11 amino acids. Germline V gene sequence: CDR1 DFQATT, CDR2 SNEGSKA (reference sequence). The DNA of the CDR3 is TGCAGTGCTAGTAGCGACAATGAGCAGTTCTTC. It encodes CSASSDNEQFF.

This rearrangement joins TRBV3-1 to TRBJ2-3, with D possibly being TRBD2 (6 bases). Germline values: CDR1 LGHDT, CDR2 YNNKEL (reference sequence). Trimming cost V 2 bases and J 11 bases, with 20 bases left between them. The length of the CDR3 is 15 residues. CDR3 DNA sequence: TGTGCCAGCAGCCAAATGGACTGGGCGGGGTTCGGGCAGTATTTT. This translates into CASSQMDWAGFGQYF.

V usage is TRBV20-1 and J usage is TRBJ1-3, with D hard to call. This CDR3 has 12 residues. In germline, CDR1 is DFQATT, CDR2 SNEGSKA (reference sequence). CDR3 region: CSARYPGNTIYF. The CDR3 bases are TGCAGCGCTCGTTACCCTGGAAACACCATATATTTT.

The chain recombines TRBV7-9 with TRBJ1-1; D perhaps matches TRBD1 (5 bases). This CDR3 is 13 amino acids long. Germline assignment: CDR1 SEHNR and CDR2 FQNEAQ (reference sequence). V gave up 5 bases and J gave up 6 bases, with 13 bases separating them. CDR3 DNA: TGTGCCAGCAGCCGGGACCCGAAATCTGAAGCTTTCTTT. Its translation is CASSRDPKSEAFF.